The clone carrying this T cell receptor (beta chain) was picked up many times. Its specificity is unknown. Researchers took RNA transcripts and amplified the TCR beta CDR3 regions from them. First-round RT-PCR with HTBI primers amplified the TCR CDR3 region. Each CDR3 protein gets one entry after TCRdb re-called the multiplex PCR reads with MiXCR. In the table there are around 600,000 distinct CDR3 sequences, 13% to 15% of which are singletons. This CDR3 has 14 amino acids. The germline V and J ends were trimmed by 6 bases and 8 bases, with 17 bases remaining between them. Per the germline V gene, CDR1 is MNHNS and CDR2 is SASEGT. Patients affected by ophthalmopathy presented a Clinical Activity Score of at least 3, a NOSPECS grade of at least 4, and disease duration below 3 months. The sample belongs to a study of T cells in Graves' hyperthyroidism and ophthalmopathy. Study details: Any treatment followed the collection of peripheral blood at initial diagnosis. Study results and limitations: In the analysis, a 13 V-J model separated ophthalmopathy from stable hyperthyroidism. Blood shared most expanded thyroid clonotypes above 0.001.

The sequence was collected from a woman between 18 and 29 years old with Graves' ophthalmopathy. The sequenced sample consisted of blood. The chain employs TRBV6-1 and TRBJ2-1, with D possibly matching TRBD2 (6 bases). The CDR3 loop is CASSLGLPPHEQFF. The DNA for the CDR3 is TGTGCCAGCAGCCTGGGACTTCCTCCCCATGAGCAGTTCTTC.